The 30 T cell receptor beta chains given below trace back to one sample, sequenced in a study of blood T cell repertoires in COVID-19. Here immunoSEQ multiplex PCR was the method, and the copy in TCRdb shows in-frame clones only, minus some. The sample includes about 210,000 clones, roughly 86% of them seen just once. Sequencing was carried out using PBMCs or T cells enriched from blood (not recorded which). The receptor set was obtained from a woman in her thirties or forties in a cohort exposed to, infected with or recovered from COVID-19 (not recorded which).

The rearrangement uses TRBV6-5 and TRBJ1-6; 9 positions match TRBD1. Germline V gene data show CDR1 as MNHEY and CDR2 as SVGAGI. The CDR3 length is 14 residues. V was clipped by 2 bases and J by 7 bases; unmatched bases: 0. This CDR3 reads CASSYGTGNSPLHF. The CDR3 DNA follows: TGTGCCAGCAGTTACGGGACAGGGAATTCACCCCTCCACTTT.

The chain has TRBV3-1 (or the pseudogene TRBV3-2) and TRBJ1-4, with 8 bases aligning to TRBD1. The trim removed 0 bases at V and 8 bases at J, leaving 5 bases unmatched. Germline assignment: CDR1 LGHDT and CDR2 YNNKEL (reference sequence). The length of the CDR3 is 15 residues. The CDR3 protein is CASSQDRPGGEKLFF. The CDR3 DNA reads as TGTGCCAGCAGCCAAGATAGGCCAGGGGGCGAAAAACTGTTTTTT.

This clone showed up just once. V is TRBV7-8 and J is TRBJ1-1, with TRBD1 matching over 9 bases. J lost 3 bases, V lost 5 bases, and 7 bases had no gene match. The germline gives CDR1 SGHVS, CDR2 FQNEAQ. This CDR3 comprises 15 residues. The CDR3 DNA is TGTGCCAGCAGCCCGGGACAGGGCGCGGACACTGAAGCTTTCTTT. Translating it yields CASSPGQGADTEAFF.

This chain links TRBV11-3 with TRBJ2-2; a weak D match, TRBD1 (5 bases). V lost 0 bases, J lost 1 base, and 12 bases lay in between. This CDR3 spans 17 amino acids. Germline lookup yields CDR1 SGHNT and CDR2 YENEEA. The CDR3 here is CASSLDFDSRNTGELFF. As DNA, the CDR3 is TGTGCCAGCAGCTTAGATTTCGACAGTAGGAACACCGGGGAGCTGTTTTTT.

J is TRBJ1-1 and V is TRBV7-2; 8 bases fit TRBD1. After removal of 3 bases from V and 11 bases from J, the junction contained 2 bases not matched to a gene. The CDR3 loop spans 11 amino acids. Germline V gives CDR1 SGHTA, CDR2 FQGNSA. CDR3 region: CASSFHRGAFF. CDR3 coding DNA: TGTGCCAGCAGCTTTCACAGGGGGGCTTTCTTT.

This chain links TRBV5-1 with TRBJ1-3; 7 bases are a match to TRBD1. The V and J ends lost 6 bases and 0 bases, in that order; junction bases with no gene match: 12. Per germline, CDR1 SGHRS and CDR2 YFSETQ. The CDR3 extends over 17 amino acids. The CDR3 sequence: CASNGGGTDRSGNTIYF. The CDR3 nucleotides read TGCGCCAGCAACGGCGGCGGGACAGACCGCTCTGGAAACACCATATATTTT.

The J gene is TRBJ1-3, the V gene TRBV6-5; no definite D call. Trimming left V 0 bases short and J 1 base short, with 10 bases between. This CDR3 is 16 amino acids long. Germline V lookup: CDR1 MNHEY, CDR2 SVGAGI. The CDR3 protein is CASSYSSRGSGNTIYF. The CDR3 DNA sequence: TGTGCCAGCAGTTACTCTTCTCGGGGTTCTGGAAACACCATATATTTT.

For the CDR3, the DNA is TGCGCCAGCAGCGTAGGGGGGGTGTTTGATTCACCCCTCCACTTT. Translation gives CASSVGGVFDSPLHF. V and J are TRBV5-1 and TRBJ1-6, with a tentative D call TRBD1 (6 bases). Germline CDR1 is SGHRS and CDR2 is YFSETQ. CDR3 length: 15 residues. Trimming removed 4 bases from V and 8 bases from J, with 16 bases in between. Full variable domain (missing parts from reference TRBV5-1 and TRBJ1-6): KAGVTQTPRYLIKTRGQQVTLSCSPISGHRSVSWYQQTPGQGLQFLFEYFSETQRNKGNFPGRFSGRQFSNSRSEMNVSTLELGDSALYLCASSVGGVFDSPLHFGNGTRLTVT.

The chain carries TRBV27 and TRBJ2-2, with D tentatively TRBD1 (5 bases). Germline CDR1 and CDR2: MNHEY and SMNVEV (reference sequence). This CDR3 region has 14 residues. V was shortened by 4 bases and J by 4 bases, with 10 bases between the two germline ends. CDR3 coding DNA: TGTGCCAGCAGTTGGCAGGGAACCACCGGGGAGCTGTTTTTT. As protein: CASSWQGTTGELFF.

This sequence joins TRBV6-5 and TRBJ2-7; 8 nucleotides match TRBD1. Per the germline V gene, CDR1 is MNHEY and CDR2 is SVGAGI. Losses at the gene ends were 4 bases for V and 3 bases for J; bases not matched to a gene: 5. CDR3 length: 14 amino acids. The CDR3 coding sequence is TGTGCCAGCAGTTTGGACAGGGCTTTCTACGAGCAGTACTTC. The encoded protein is CASSLDRAFYEQYF.

The chain uses TRBV12-3 or TRBV12-4 and TRBJ2-2, with unresolved D. The V and J ends lost 5 bases and 2 bases respectively, with 6 bases between them. The CDR3 is 13 residues long. The chain's CDR3 is CASSVLNTGELFF. The CDR3 nucleotides are TGTGCCAGCAGTGTATTAAACACCGGGGAGCTGTTTTTT.

The chain combines TRBV11-3 with TRBJ2-3, with D unclear. CDR3 size: 14 residues. Germline CDR1 is SGHNT and CDR2 is YENEEA. V gave up 4 bases and J gave up 1 base, with 9 bases separating them. CDR3 sequence reads: CASSSHRGTDTQYF. As DNA, the CDR3 is TGTGCCAGCAGCTCCCATCGGGGCACAGATACGCAGTATTTT.

The chain has TRBV9 and TRBJ2-2; 11 positions agree with TRBD2. After removal of 7 bases from V and 1 base from J, the junction contained 3 bases not matched to a gene. Germline loops: CDR1 SGDLS, CDR2 YYNGEE. The CDR3 extends over 15 amino acids. The CDR3 loop reads CASRGTSGNTGELFF. In nucleotides, the CDR3 is TGTGCCAGCCGTGGGACTAGCGGGAACACCGGGGAGCTGTTTTTT.

The chain employs TRBV19 and TRBJ1-1; D unresolved. The CDR3 length is 18 residues. Germline V gene lookup returns CDR1 LNHDA and CDR2 SQIVND (reference sequence). Trimming took 1 base from V and 0 from J, leaving 18 bases between them. The CDR3 sequence: CASSIGARRSRMNTEAFF. In nucleotides, the CDR3 is TGTGCCAGTAGTATAGGCGCCCGGAGAAGCAGAATGAACACTGAAGCTTTCTTT.

This rearrangement joins TRBV19 to TRBJ1-1; D uncertain. CDR1 is LNHDA and CDR2 is SQIVND in the germline V gene (reference sequence). The CDR3 contains 14 residues. V lost 3 bases and J 3 bases, leaving 11 bases between the germline ends. CDR3 amino acids: CASSIYSRDTEAFF. CDR3 in DNA: TGTGCCAGTAGTATTTACTCTCGCGACACTGAAGCTTTCTTT. The variable domain in full, completed from reference TRBV19 and TRBJ1-1, reads DGGITQSPKYLFRKEGQNVTLSCEQNLNHDAMYWYRQDPGQGLRLIYYSQIVNDFQKGDIAEGYSVSREKKESFPLTVTSAQKNPTAFYLCASSIYSRDTEAFFGQGTRLTVV.

The chain combines TRBV27 with TRBJ2-5, with 7 bases aligning to TRBD2. V shed 8 bases, J shed 5 bases, and the junction held 11 bases outside the gene matches. The germline CDR1 and CDR2 sequences are MNHEY and SMNVEV (reference sequence). This CDR3 is 14 amino acids long. CDR3 loop: CASGFREEWETQYF. CDR3 nucleotides: TGTGCCAGCGGATTCCGGGAGGAATGGGAGACCCAGTACTTC.

V and J are TRBV10-3 and TRBJ1-2; 7 nucleotides agree with TRBD1. Germline V gives CDR1 ENHRY, CDR2 SYGVKD. The trim removed 0 bases at V and 1 base at J, leaving 2 bases unmatched. This CDR3 contains 15 residues. CDR3 residues: CAISESGGHNYGYTF. The DNA for the CDR3 is TGTGCCATCAGTGAGTCAGGGGGCCATAACTATGGCTACACCTTC.

The V and J genes are TRBV7-9 and TRBJ1-2; 7 bases map to TRBD1. The ends lost 5 bases at V and 2 bases at J; junction bases unmatched: 2. Per germline, CDR1 SEHNR and CDR2 FQNEAQ (reference sequence). The CDR3 totals 13 residues. The CDR3 sequence: CASSLGQNYGYTF. In DNA form, the CDR3 reads TGTGCCAGCAGCCTGGGACAGAACTATGGCTACACCTTC.

The chain has TRBV14 and TRBJ2-1, with 13 bases matching TRBD2. The CDR3 has 19 residues. Germline-derived CDR1 and CDR2 are SGHDN and FVKESK. Trimming cost V 0 bases and J 4 bases; bases outside gene matches: 9. The CDR3 spells CASSQDWGTSGAPYNEQFF. CDR3 bases: TGTGCCAGCAGCCAAGATTGGGGGACTAGCGGGGCCCCTTACAATGAGCAGTTCTTC.

This clone has only a few counts. This chain connects TRBV4-1 to TRBJ1-5; the D is unclear. Germline V gene data show CDR1 as MGHRA and CDR2 as YSYEKL. The V gene lost 1 base and the J gene lost 5 bases, with 12 bases spanning the gap. The CDR3 extends over 15 amino acids. This CDR3 is CASSQVNGPYQPQHF. The CDR3 nucleotides are TGCGCCAGCAGCCAAGTGAATGGGCCTTATCAGCCCCAGCATTTT.

The sample holds a few counts of this clone. CDR3 in DNA: TGCGCCAGCAGCCCCCAGCCCCCGTGGAGCGGGAGCAAATACGAGCAGTACTTC. This translates into CASSPQPPWSGSKYEQYF. This chain connects TRBV4-1 to TRBJ2-7; 8 nucleotides match TRBD2. After removal of 4 bases from V and 4 bases from J, the junction contained 18 bases not matched to a gene. The CDR3 is made up of 18 amino acids. Germline V gene data show CDR1 as MGHRA and CDR2 as YSYEKL.

The chain links TRBV5-1 to TRBJ2-7; 11 nucleotides match TRBD1. The CDR3 contains 14 residues. V gave up 4 bases and J gave up 6 bases; unmatched junction bases: 6. Germline assignment: CDR1 SGHRS and CDR2 YFSETQ. The CDR3 nucleotides read TGCGCCAGCAGCGGAAGGACAGGGGGCCTCGAGCAGTACTTC. Protein: CASSGRTGGLEQYF. The entire variable domain, with the rest obtained from reference TRBV5-1 and TRBJ2-7, is as follows: KAGVTQTPRYLIKTRGQQVTLSCSPISGHRSVSWYQQTPGQGLQFLFEYFSETQRNKGNFPGRFSGRQFSNSRSEMNVSTLELGDSALYLCASSGRTGGLEQYFGPGTRLTVT.

With regard to this clone: Other DNA sequences in the sample encode the same CDR3. Here the CDR3 reads CASSEPTGSGANVLTF. In nucleotides, the CDR3 is TGTGCCAGCAGTGAACCGACAGGCTCTGGGGCCAACGTCCTGACTTTC. The chain couples TRBV6-1 to TRBJ2-6; tentatively, D is TRBD1 (6 bases). This CDR3 contains 16 residues. V was clipped by 2 bases and J by 0 bases, with 8 bases between them. CDR1 is MNHNS, CDR2 SASEGT, per germline.

The rearrangement links TRBV28 to TRBJ2-1, with 10 bases that match TRBD1. The length of the CDR3 is 18 residues. V gave up 3 bases and J gave up 2 bases; unmatched junction bases: 10. Germline lookup yields CDR1 MDHEN and CDR2 SYDVKM. The CDR3 here is CASSFDRGPPGPYNEQFF. The CDR3 nucleotides read TGTGCCAGCAGTTTTGACAGGGGGCCACCGGGGCCCTACAATGAGCAGTTCTTC.

The chain combines TRBV27 with TRBJ1-5; 8 bases line up with TRBD1. Per the germline V gene, CDR1 is MNHEY and CDR2 is SMNVEV (reference sequence). This CDR3 region has 15 residues. V trimming: 4 bases; J trimming: 6 bases; junction bases outside the gene matches: 8. Here the CDR3 DNA reads TGTGCCAGCAGTTCTGGACAGGGCGGCCGTCAGCCCCAGCATTTT. This translates into CASSSGQGGRQPQHF.

The V gene is TRBV7-9, the J gene TRBJ2-7, with a weak D call TRBD1 (6 bases). The CDR3 is 15 residues long. The germline V gene encodes CDR1 SEHNR and CDR2 FQNEAQ (reference sequence). V lost 3 bases to trimming and J lost 4 bases, with 16 bases between them. CDR3 sequence (DNA): TGTGCCAGCAGCTTCTGGTTTGACAGGTTATACGAGCAGTACTTC. Translation: CASSFWFDRLYEQYF.

The V call is TRBV19, the J call TRBJ1-2; 7 nucleotides align to TRBD1. This CDR3 has 14 amino acids. The V gene end was trimmed by 11 bases and the J gene end by 7 bases; junction bases not matched to a gene: 16. CDR1 LNHDA and CDR2 SQIVND come from the germline V gene (reference sequence). The CDR3, as DNA: TGTGCCGCAGGGGGGCGAGGCTCTAGTGGTGGCTACACCTTC. This translates into CAAGGRGSSGGYTF.

The sample holds a few counts of this clone. The V gene is TRBV19, the J gene TRBJ1-6; 9 bases match TRBD1. From germline, CDR1 is LNHDA and CDR2 SQIVND (reference sequence). V was clipped by 3 bases and J by 10 bases; unmatched bases: 7. The CDR3 runs to 15 residues. CDR3 region: CASSMGQGFRSPLHF. The CDR3 coding sequence is TGTGCCAGTAGTATGGGACAGGGTTTTCGGTCACCCCTCCACTTT.

The chain links TRBV3-1 (or the pseudogene TRBV3-2) to TRBJ2-1; D gene ambiguous. CDR3 size: 12 residues. The ends were cut back, 4 bases at V and 8 bases at J, with 9 bases in the middle. CDR1 LGHDT and CDR2 YNNKEL come from the germline V gene (reference sequence). The CDR3 DNA sequence: TGTGCCAGCAGCCTTAGTAAACATGAGCAGTTCTTC. Translated: CASSLSKHEQFF.

This chain links TRBV5-6 with TRBJ1-1, with D maybe TRBD1 (6 bases). The CDR3 spans 14 residues. V was pared by 0 bases and J by 8 bases, with 14 bases between. In germline, CDR1 is SGHDT, CDR2 YYEEEE. CDR3 residues: CASSLGGQLLEAFF. The CDR3 DNA sequence: TGTGCCAGCAGCTTGGGGGGACAATTGCTGGAAGCTTTCTTT.